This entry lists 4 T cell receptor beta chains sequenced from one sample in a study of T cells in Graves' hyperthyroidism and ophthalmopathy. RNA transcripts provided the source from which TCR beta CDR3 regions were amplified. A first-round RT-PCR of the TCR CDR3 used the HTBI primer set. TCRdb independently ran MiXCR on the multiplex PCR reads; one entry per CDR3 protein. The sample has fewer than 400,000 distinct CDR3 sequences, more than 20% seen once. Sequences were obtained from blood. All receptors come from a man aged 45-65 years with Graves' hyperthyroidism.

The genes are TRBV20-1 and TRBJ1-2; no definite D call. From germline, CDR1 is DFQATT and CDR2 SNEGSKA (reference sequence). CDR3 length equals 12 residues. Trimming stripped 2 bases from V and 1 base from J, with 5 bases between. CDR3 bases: TGCAGTGCTAGACAGCTTAACTATGGCTACACCTTC. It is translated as CSARQLNYGYTF.

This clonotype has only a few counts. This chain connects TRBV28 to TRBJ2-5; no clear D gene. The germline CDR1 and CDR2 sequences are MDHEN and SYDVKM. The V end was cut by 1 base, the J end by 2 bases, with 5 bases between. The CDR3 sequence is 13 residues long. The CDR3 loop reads CASSLFDQETQYF. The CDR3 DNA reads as TGTGCCAGCAGTTTATTCGATCAAGAGACCCAGTACTTC.

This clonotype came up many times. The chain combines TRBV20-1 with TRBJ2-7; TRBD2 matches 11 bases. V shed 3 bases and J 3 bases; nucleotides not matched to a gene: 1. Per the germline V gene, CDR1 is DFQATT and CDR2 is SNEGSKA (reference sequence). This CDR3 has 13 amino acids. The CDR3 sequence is CSASGTSGYEQYF. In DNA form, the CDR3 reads TGCAGTGCTAGCGGGACTAGCGGCTACGAGCAGTACTTC.

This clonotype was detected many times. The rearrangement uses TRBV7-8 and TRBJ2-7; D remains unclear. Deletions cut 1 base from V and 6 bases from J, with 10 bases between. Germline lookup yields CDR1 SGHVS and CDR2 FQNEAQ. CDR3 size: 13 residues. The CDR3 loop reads CASSLGVRGEQYF. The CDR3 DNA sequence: TGTGCCAGCAGCTTAGGGGTGAGAGGCGAGCAGTACTTC.